A single sample is the source of the 27 T cell receptor beta chains below, sequenced in a study of blood T cells in healthy people across ages. The authors ran a second PCR of about 6 to 11 cycles using a sample-barcoded 5' primer and a J-beta primer mix. Each CDR3 protein is one row after TCRdb ran MiXCR on the 5' RACE reads. The table shows 1.5 million to 2 million distinct CDR3 sequences, with about 50% occurring only once. The sequenced sample consisted of blood. These receptors were taken from a woman in her thirties or forties in good health.

For the CDR3, the DNA is TGTGCCAGCAGCTTAAGGGGCGGACCTTCGGGTACTGAAGCTTTCTTT. The encoded protein is CASSLRGGPSGTEAFF. This chain connects TRBV7-9 to TRBJ1-1; D may be TRBD1 (5 bases). Germline loops: CDR1 SEHNR, CDR2 FQNEAQ (reference sequence). The CDR3 totals 16 residues. V was trimmed by 2 bases and J by 5 bases, leaving 18 bases between them.

Concerning this clonotype: One end of the junction fails to match germline, which may point to a read error. The J gene is TRBJ2-3, the V gene TRBV12-3 or TRBV12-4; D uncertain. There are 14 residues in the CDR3. The CDR3 loop reads CTSVSVSSTDTQYF. CDR3 in DNA: TGTACCAGCGTCTCCGTGAGTAGCACAGATACGCAGTATTTT.

This clonotype was seen more than once but under ten times. V and J are TRBV6-2 or TRBV6-3 and TRBJ2-3; 11 bases fit TRBD2. V dropped 2 bases and J dropped 0; count of bases not matched to a gene: 10. Germline-derived CDR1 and CDR2 are MNHEY and SVGEGT. This CDR3 is built from 19 residues. The CDR3 DNA follows: TGTGCCAGCAGTTACACCCTAGCGGGGGGAGCCCTAAGCACAGATACGCAGTATTTT. Protein sequence: CASSYTLAGGALSTDTQYF.

With respect to this clonotype: One end of the junction fails to match germline, which may point to a read error. The rearrangement links TRBV6-5 to TRBJ2-3, with D hard to call. This CDR3 comprises 15 residues. Germline V gene sequence: CDR1 MNHEY, CDR2 SVGAGI. This CDR3 is CVSRPPRGGTDTQYF. DNA for the CDR3: TGTGTCAGCAGACCCCCCCGTGGGGGCACAGATACGCAGTATTTT.

The chain employs TRBV7-8 and TRBJ1-2; tentative D call: TRBD1 (5 bases). CDR1 SGHVS and CDR2 FQNEAQ come from the germline V gene. V gave up 2 bases and J gave up 6 bases, with 22 bases separating them. The CDR3 contains 17 residues. Written as DNA, the CDR3 is TGTGCCAGCAGCTTATTCTCGGTTACCGCCGGGGGTCATGGCTACACCTTC. Translated: CASSLFSVTAGGHGYTF.

This clonotype has only a few counts. This sequence joins TRBV6-5 and TRBJ1-1, with 8 positions matching TRBD1. Germline V CDR1 and CDR2: MNHEY, SVGAGI. The CDR3 totals 15 residues. V dropped 2 bases and J dropped 1; count of bases not matched to a gene: 3. DNA of the CDR3: TGTGCCAGCAGTTACGCAGGGGGCCAGAACACTGAAGCTTTCTTT. Protein sequence: CASSYAGGQNTEAFF.

V is TRBV4-1 and J is TRBJ2-5; 9 bases map to TRBD2. The CDR3 contains 16 residues. J gave up 2 bases and V 4 bases, and 8 bases lay outside the gene matches. CDR1 and CDR2 from the germline V gene are MGHRA and YSYEKL. The CDR3 loop reads CASSRNSGGRQETQYF. CDR3 DNA: TGCGCCAGCAGCCGTAATAGCGGGGGAAGGCAAGAGACCCAGTACTTC.

In this sample, this clonotype turned up a few times. V usage is TRBV29-1 and J usage is TRBJ2-1; TRBD2 is a possible D gene (6 bases). There are 13 residues in the CDR3. V gave up 7 bases and J gave up 5 bases, with 15 bases separating them. The germline V gene encodes CDR1 SQVTM and CDR2 ANQGSEA. CDR3 loop: CSGSRGSDNEQFF. The CDR3 nucleotides are TGCAGCGGGTCACGGGGGAGCGACAATGAGCAGTTCTTC.

This rearrangement joins TRBV28 to TRBJ2-3; D ambiguous. V was shortened by 7 bases and J by 2 bases, with 7 bases between the two germline ends. CDR1 and CDR2 from the germline V gene are MDHEN and SYDVKM. The CDR3 loop spans 12 amino acids. CDR3 sequence reads: CASKVSTDTQYF. The DNA of the CDR3 is TGTGCCAGCAAGGTGTCCACAGATACGCAGTATTTT.

This chain connects TRBV4-3 to TRBJ1-2; D is perhaps TRBD1 (5 bases). Germline CDR1 reads LGHNA; CDR2 reads YSLEER. The V gene lost 0 bases and the J gene lost 5 bases, with 19 bases spanning the gap. The CDR3 has 17 residues. The CDR3 DNA is TGCGCCAGCAGCCAAGATGGGGCCAGGATCCCCCTTTATGGCTACACCTTC. Its translation is CASSQDGARIPLYGYTF.

This clonotype was seen more than once but under ten times. This chain connects TRBV9 to TRBJ1-2; 9 bases are a match to TRBD1. Trimming at V came to 0 bases and at J to 7 bases, leaving 4 bases not matched to a gene. This CDR3 is 14 amino acids long. The V gene's germline CDR1 is SGDLS and CDR2 YYNGEE. As DNA, the CDR3 is TGTGCCAGCAGCGTAGGGACAGGGGATCTTGGCTACACCTTC. It yields the protein CASSVGTGDLGYTF.

This clonotype was seen a few times. This chain connects TRBV5-1 to TRBJ1-2, with TRBD1 matching over 10 bases. This CDR3 is 14 amino acids long. With 3 bases clipped from V and 6 bases from J, the junction kept 5 bases outside the gene matches. Germline V gene data show CDR1 as SGHRS and CDR2 as YFSETQ. CDR3 DNA: TGCGCCAGCAGCTCTACCGGGACAGGGGATGGCTACACCTTC. It is translated as CASSSTGTGDGYTF. Combining the CDR3 with reference TRBV5-1 and TRBJ1-2 gives the whole variable domain KAGVTQTPRYLIKTRGQQVTLSCSPISGHRSVSWYQQTPGQGLQFLFEYFSETQRNKGNFPGRFSGRQFSNSRSEMNVSTLELGDSALYLCASSSTGTGDGYTFGSGTRLTVV.

In DNA, the CDR3 is TGTGCCAGCAGTTTCGGGACTAGTTACGACGAGCAGTACTTC. Translating gives CASSFGTSYDEQYF. The chain joins TRBV6-2 or TRBV6-3 to TRBJ2-7; TRBD2 matches at 8 bases. The germline V gene encodes CDR1 MNHEY and CDR2 SVGEGT. With 4 bases clipped from V and 5 bases from J, the junction kept 7 bases outside the gene matches. The CDR3 has 14 residues.

The V call is TRBV27, the J call TRBJ2-5, with 9 bases fitting TRBD2. Germline V gene data show CDR1 as MNHEY and CDR2 as SMNVEV (reference sequence). The CDR3 spans 17 residues. The ends lost 7 bases at V and 5 bases at J; junction bases unmatched: 17. For the CDR3, the DNA is TGTGCCAGCAATCTTTCAGGCAGCGGGGGGACAACGGAGACCCAGTACTTC. It encodes CASNLSGSGGTTETQYF.

This clonotype has just a few counts. The V gene is TRBV10-3, the J gene TRBJ2-7; TRBD1 matches at 8 bases. Germline CDR1 and CDR2: ENHRY and SYGVKD. V lost 6 bases and J lost 0; bases outside the gene matches: 7. The CDR3 covers 15 residues. The CDR3 region is CAIRDPGGNSYEQYF. CDR3 sequence (DNA): TGTGCCATCAGGGACCCAGGGGGCAACTCCTACGAGCAGTACTTC.

A few counts support this clonotype. The chain has TRBV9 and TRBJ1-1; D possibly corresponds to TRBD1 (5 bases). The germline V gene has CDR1 SGDLS and CDR2 YYNGEE. The CDR3 loop spans 15 amino acids. V lost 0 bases and J lost 4, with 13 bases in between. For the CDR3, the DNA is TGTGCCAGCAGCGTAGCGGAAGGGGCTACCACTGAAGCTTTCTTT. Translated: CASSVAEGATTEAFF.

The J gene is TRBJ1-4, the V gene TRBV20-1, with no clear D. V was trimmed by 3 bases and J by 3 bases, leaving 11 bases between them. The CDR3 totals 14 residues. CDR1 is DFQATT and CDR2 is SNEGSKA in the germline V gene (reference sequence). CDR3 residues: CSASWGGANEKLFF. CDR3 DNA: TGCAGTGCTAGCTGGGGTGGAGCTAATGAAAAACTGTTTTTT.

The chain employs TRBV2 and TRBJ2-3; D unresolved. V was trimmed by 6 bases and J by 2 bases, leaving 12 bases between them. The germline gives CDR1 SNHLY, CDR2 FYNNEI. The CDR3 spans 14 residues. The CDR3 nucleotides are TGTGCCAGCAGGAGGTCAAGGATCACAGATACGCAGTATTTT. Translated, it gives CASRRSRITDTQYF.

The CDR3 protein is CSVPGTVYQETQYF. DNA of the CDR3: TGCAGTGTCCCCGGGACGGTGTACCAAGAGACCCAGTACTTC. The chain links TRBV20-1 to TRBJ2-5; D may correspond to TRBD1 or TRBD2 (5 bases each). Germline V gene sequence: CDR1 DFQATT, CDR2 SNEGSKA (reference sequence). Trimming stripped 7 bases from V and 0 bases from J, with 15 bases between. The CDR3 is 14 amino acids.

V usage is TRBV5-1 and J usage is TRBJ2-3; D not certain. V was pared by 0 bases and J by 3 bases, with 8 bases between. The CDR3 has 14 amino acids. Germline assignment: CDR1 SGHRS and CDR2 YFSETQ. The CDR3 region has the DNA TGCGCCAGCAGCTTGGGGTATCCGACAGATACGCAGTATTTT. Residues: CASSLGYPTDTQYF. Drawing the rest from reference TRBV5-1 and TRBJ2-3, the complete variable domain is KAGVTQTPRYLIKTRGQQVTLSCSPISGHRSVSWYQQTPGQGLQFLFEYFSETQRNKGNFPGRFSGRQFSNSRSEMNVSTLELGDSALYLCASSLGYPTDTQYFGPGTRLTVL.

This chain connects TRBV28 to TRBJ2-7; 8 positions agree with TRBD2. The DNA end is a closer match to TRBJ2-5, so the J assignment may be wrong. There are 16 residues in the CDR3. Looked up from germline, CDR1 is MDHEN and CDR2 is SYDVKM. DNA for the CDR3: TGTGCCAGCAGTTTACCTACGGGGGGGCCCCTAGAGACCCAGTACTTC. It encodes CASSLPTGGPLETQYF.

The chain recombines TRBV29-1 with TRBJ1-4; D is undetermined. V shed 7 bases and J shed 7 bases, with 13 bases lying between them. The CDR3 loop spans 12 amino acids. Germline CDR1 SQVTM, CDR2 ANQGSEA. The CDR3 reads CSAARVGEKLFF. CDR3 coding DNA: TGCAGCGCCGCCCGGGTTGGTGAAAAACTGTTTTTT.

The genes are TRBV4-1 and TRBJ1-1; D possibly corresponds to TRBD1 (5 bases). Germline CDR1 is MGHRA and CDR2 is YSYEKL. This CDR3 spans 15 amino acids. With 0 bases removed from V and 1 base from J, the gap between germline ends came to 9 bases. The CDR3 nucleotides read TGCGCCAGCAGCCAAGATGGAAGGGGGAACACTGAAGCTTTCTTT. It is translated as CASSQDGRGNTEAFF.

Notes on this clonotype: A read error may produce the germline difference seen at one junction end. The genes are TRBV11-1 and TRBJ2-1; possibly TRBD1 or TRBD2 for D (5 bases each). From germline, CDR1 is SGHAT and CDR2 FQDESV (reference sequence). This CDR3 comprises 12 residues. CDR3 protein: CTSSARGDEQFF. The CDR3 coding sequence is TGTACCAGCAGCGCCCGGGGCGATGAGCAGTTCTTC.

The chain recombines TRBV11-2 with TRBJ2-7, with a possible D match to TRBD2 (6 bases). The CDR3 totals 15 residues. Trimming stripped 4 bases from V and 3 bases from J, with 16 bases between. CDR1 SGHAT and CDR2 FQNNGV come from the germline V gene. CDR3 amino acids: CASSSPGGRVYEQYF. In DNA, the CDR3 is TGTGCCAGCAGCTCACCCGGGGGACGGGTCTACGAGCAGTACTTC.

The chain joins TRBV2 to TRBJ2-5; no firm D call. The J call is uncertain, as TRBJ2-7 better fits the DNA end. The CDR3 is 12 amino acids. CDR1 is SNHLY, CDR2 FYNNEI, per germline. The CDR3 nucleotides are TGTGCCACCCGACCAACGATCCTCGAGCAGTACTTC. Protein sequence: CATRPTILEQYF.

The chain recombines TRBV5-5 with TRBJ2-3; no firm D call. CDR1 is SGHKS, CDR2 YYEKEE, per germline (reference sequence). This CDR3 is built from 14 residues. V was shortened by 10 bases and J by 0 bases, with 15 bases between the two germline ends. The CDR3 protein is CAFARGASTDTQYF. CDR3 DNA: TGTGCCTTTGCCCGAGGCGCCAGCACAGATACGCAGTATTTT.